Listed below are T cell receptor beta chains from one sample, sequenced in a study of beta chain features in type 1 diabetes. TCRdb keeps only in-frame clones here, not all; method: immunoSEQ multiplex PCR. The sample shows under 550,000 clones, 11% of them seen only once. What was sequenced was naive CD4+ T cells from blood. These receptors were obtained from a woman aged 18-29 years in good health. CDR3s include the opening cysteine and the closing phenylalanine or tryptophan. A D gene is named only where the DNA matches it firmly. Some rows mark clone size as missing; the rest say once, few, many or name a class of expanded clone.

v_gene	abundance	d_gene	j_gene	CDR3nt	CDR3aa
TRBV29-1	many	.	TRBJ1-2	TGCAGCGTTGAGGGACCGAACTATGGCTACACCTTC	CSVEGPNYGYTF
TRBV10-3	few	TRBD1	TRBJ1-5	TGTGCCAGGTCTCAGGGGGCATATTGGGAGCCCCAGCATTTT	CARSQGAYWEPQHF
TRBV18	.	.	TRBJ2-1	TGTGCCAGCTCACCACTTCGACGCAGCTCCTACAATGAGCAGTTCTTC	CASSPLRRSSYNEQFF
TRBV4-3	.	TRBD2	TRBJ2-5	TGCGCCAGCAGCCAAGATCTGCCGGGGGGTTCCCCCCAGTACTTC	CASSQDLPGGSPQYF
TRBV20-1	few	.	TRBJ1-2	TGCAGTGCTGGCCCTGATCGGGGCTACACCTTC	CSAGPDRGYTF
TRBV14	.	TRBD1	TRBJ2-3	TGTGCCAGCAGCCCGGGACAGGGCGTGGGTGATACGCAGTATTTT	CASSPGQGVGDTQYF
TRBV11-3	.	.	TRBJ1-2	TGTGCCAGCAGCCTTGGGCCGTCCACCTTC	CASSLGPSTF
TRBV7-2	.	TRBD2	TRBJ2-1	TGTGCCAGCAGCCAAGGACTAGCTTACAATGAGCAGTTCTTC	CASSQGLAYNEQFF
TRBV7-2	.	TRBD2	TRBJ2-5	TGTGCCAGCATGGGGACTAGCGGGGCGCGGGGAGAGACCCAGTACTTC	CASMGTSGARGETQYF
TRBV9	few	TRBD2	TRBJ2-1	TGTGCCAGCAGCACCAGCCTCAGCGGGAGGGGCGGCAATGAGCAGTTCTTC	CASSTSLSGRGGNEQFF
TRBV4-1	.	TRBD1	TRBJ2-2	TGCGCCAGCAGCCCAGGGGACAGGATAGGCACCGGGGAGCTGTTTTTT	CASSPGDRIGTGELFF
TRBV6-5	.	.	TRBJ2-7	TGTGCCAGCGTGCGGGACCGAATGGGCGAGCAGTACTTC	CASVRDRMGEQYF
TRBV5-4	.	.	TRBJ1-6	TGTGCCAGCAGCTCTAATGAAAGACCCTATAATTCACCCCTCCACTTT	CASSSNERPYNSPLHF
TRBV7-2	few	.	TRBJ1-3	TGTGCCAGCAGCTTAAGTCTGGGGACAACTGGAAACACCATATATTTT	CASSLSLGTTGNTIYF
TRBV29-1	.	.	TRBJ1-1	TGCAGCGTTGAATCGTGGGCCATGAACACTGAAGCTTTCTTT	CSVESWAMNTEAFF
TRBV10-3	.	.	TRBJ1-5	TGTGCCATCAGCGACGGGGGGGATCAGCCCCAGCATTTT	CAISDGGDQPQHF
TRBV9	few	.	TRBJ2-3	TGTGCCAGCAGCGTAAAGGTGGGCACAGATACGCAGTATTTT	CASSVKVGTDTQYF
TRBV11-2	few	.	TRBJ2-1	TGTGCCAGCAGCTTACTCCAGGCGGGTGTAGTCAATGAGCAGTTCTTC	CASSLLQAGVVNEQFF
TRBV5-1	.	.	TRBJ2-1	TGCGCCAGCAGCTGGGGGCGGACGGCCTCTGGGCGTATGGGCAATGAGCAGTTCTTC	CASSWGRTASGRMGNEQFF
TRBV30	.	.	TRBJ2-2	TGTGCCCGCTCTTGGGGACTAAGGGGGACCGGGGAGCTGTTTTTT	CARSWGLRGTGELFF
TRBV7-9	few	TRBD1	TRBJ2-2	TGTGCCAGCAGCTCCCGGGACAGAGTTACGAACACCGGGGAGCTGTTTTTT	CASSSRDRVTNTGELFF
TRBV7-2	.	.	TRBJ2-6	TGTGCCAGCAGCTTAGGGTGGAGGGCCTCTGGGGCCAACGTCCTGACTTTC	CASSLGWRASGANVLTF
TRBV4-1	few	TRBD2	TRBJ2-5	TGCGCCAGCAGCCAAGACCCCTTGGGACTAGTCGGGATGGTATTAGAGACCCAGTACTTC	CASSQDPLGLVGMVLETQYF
TRBV29-1	few	TRBD2	TRBJ2-7	TGCAGCGATCCTCGGGCTAGCGGGAGGATCTTCTACGAGCAGTACTTC	CSDPRASGRIFYEQYF
TRBV6-5	few	TRBD2	TRBJ2-1	TGTGCCAGCAGTTATGAAGCGGGGAGGCGGAATGAGCAGTTCTTC	CASSYEAGRRNEQFF
TRBV5-6	few	.	TRBJ1-2	TGTGCCAGCAGCTTGCCGGGCTATGGCTACACCTTC	CASSLPGYGYTF
TRBV28	few	.	TRBJ2-3	TGTGCCAGCAGTCCGGGGGACGTACGAGATACGCAGTATTTT	CASSPGDVRDTQYF
TRBV7-7	few	.	TRBJ2-1	TGTGCCAGCAGCCTTGGTTGGGGTAATGAGCAGTTCTTC	CASSLGWGNEQFF